This TCR beta chain was documented in a study of identifying expanded T cells in peripheral blood. As regards this clone: The antigen is unknown.

TCRdb keeps only in-frame clones here, not all; method: immunoSEQ multiplex PCR. The sample consists of 100,000 or so clones, around 88% of them appearing once. Whole-study findings and limits: Across healthy donors, higher total template counts meant significantly greater approximately two-week count variance.

In germline, CDR1 is SGHRS, CDR2 YFSETQ. The CDR3 runs to 13 residues. V was shortened by 2 bases and J by 6 bases, with 12 bases between the two germline ends. No infections or other immune events were documented during collection. This chain joins TRBV5-1 and TRBJ2-7; D is perhaps TRBD1 (8 bases). Source material: blood. The clonotype was recovered from a person aged 18 to 69 in good health. CDR3: CASSFTGGGEQYF. CDR3 nucleotide sequence: TGCGCCAGCAGCTTTACAGGGGGGGGCGAGCAGTACTTC.